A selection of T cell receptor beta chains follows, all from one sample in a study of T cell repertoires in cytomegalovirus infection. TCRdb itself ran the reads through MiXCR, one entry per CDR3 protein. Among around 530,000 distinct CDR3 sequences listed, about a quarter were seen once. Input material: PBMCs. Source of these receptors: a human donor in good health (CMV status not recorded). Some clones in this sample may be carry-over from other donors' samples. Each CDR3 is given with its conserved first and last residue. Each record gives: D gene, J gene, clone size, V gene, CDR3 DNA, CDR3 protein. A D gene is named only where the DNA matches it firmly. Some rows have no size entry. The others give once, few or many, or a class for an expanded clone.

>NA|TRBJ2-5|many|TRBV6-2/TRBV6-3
TGTGCCAGCAGCCCGGGACCACCCCAAGAGACCCAGTACTTC
CASSPGPPQETQYF
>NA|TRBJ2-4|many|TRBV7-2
TGTGCCAGCAGCTTAGTGGCTGTCGGCAGTCGGCTTAAAAACATTCAGTACTTC
CASSLVAVGSRLKNIQYF
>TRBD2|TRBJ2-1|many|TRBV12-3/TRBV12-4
TGTGCCAGCAGTTCCGGACTAGCGGGATACTCCTACAATGAGCAGTTCTTC
CASSSGLAGYSYNEQFF
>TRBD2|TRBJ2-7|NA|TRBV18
TGTGCCAGCTCTCCCGGACTAGCGGGAGGGCCTTGGTACGAGCAGTACTTC
CASSPGLAGGPWYEQYF
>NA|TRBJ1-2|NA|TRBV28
TGTGCCAGCAGCCCACTCTATGGCTACACCTTC
CASSPLYGYTF
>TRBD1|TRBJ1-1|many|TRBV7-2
TGTGCCAGCAGCGACAGGACAGGGAACACTGAAGCTTTCTTT
CASSDRTGNTEAFF
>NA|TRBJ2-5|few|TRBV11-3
TGTGCCAGCACCCCAAGGCGGGAATCGGAGACCCAGTACTTC
CASTPRRESETQYF
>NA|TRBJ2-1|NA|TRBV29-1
TGCAGCGTCGATGGGGTGGGGAATGAGCAGTTCTTC
CSVDGVGNEQFF
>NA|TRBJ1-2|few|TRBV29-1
TGCAGCGTTGAAAGGGCGGGGGACGGCTACACCTTC
CSVERAGDGYTF
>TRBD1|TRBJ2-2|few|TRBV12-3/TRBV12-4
TGTGCCAGCAGGCCGACAGGGTCCGTATTCCCCGGGGAGCTGTTTTTT
CASRPTGSVFPGELFF
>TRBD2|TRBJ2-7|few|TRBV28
TGTGCCAGCAGTTTTAGCATCGGGAGGGGGAGTGACTACGAGCAGTACTTC
CASSFSIGRGSDYEQYF
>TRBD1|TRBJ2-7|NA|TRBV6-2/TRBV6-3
TGTGCCAGTAGACAGGGGGAGTACGAGCAGTACTTC
CASRQGEYEQYF
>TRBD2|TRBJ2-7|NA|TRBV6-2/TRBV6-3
TGTGCCAGCAGTTACCACCTTTCCACTAGCGGGAGTTACGAGCAGTACTTC
CASSYHLSTSGSYEQYF
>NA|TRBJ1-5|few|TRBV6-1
TGTGCCAGCAGCAGGGGTTTTAGCAATCAGCCCCAGCATTTT
CASSRGFSNQPQHF
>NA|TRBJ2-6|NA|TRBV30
TGTGCCTGGAGTTCCGATTGGTCTGGGGCCAACGTCCTGACTTTC
CAWSSDWSGANVLTF
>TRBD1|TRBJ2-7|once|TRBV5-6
TGTGCCAGCAGCTTCGGACAGGGGGCTGAGGAGCAGTACTTC
CASSFGQGAEEQYF
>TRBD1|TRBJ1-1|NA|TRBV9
TGTGCCAGCAGCCCTCTCGGGACAGGGCTTCCTGAAGCTTTCTTT
CASSPLGTGLPEAFF
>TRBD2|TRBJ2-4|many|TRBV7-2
TGTGCCAGCAGCCTCGAGCGGGAGTCGAACATTCAGTACTTC
CASSLERESNIQYF
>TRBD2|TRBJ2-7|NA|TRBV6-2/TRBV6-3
TGTGCCAGCAGTTACGGGGGGACTACCTACGAGCAGTACTTC
CASSYGGTTYEQYF
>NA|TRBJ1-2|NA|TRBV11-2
TGTGCCAGCAGCTTAGCTGGCAGACAAAACTATGGCTACACCTTC
CASSLAGRQNYGYTF
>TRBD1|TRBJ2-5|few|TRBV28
TGTGCCAGCAGTGTCACAGGGGGCACGGAGACCCAGTACTTC
CASSVTGGTETQYF
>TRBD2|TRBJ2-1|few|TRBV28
TGTGCCAGCAGTCCCTTAATAAGTAGCGGGAGCTCCTACAATGAGCAGTTCTTC
CASSPLISSGSSYNEQFF
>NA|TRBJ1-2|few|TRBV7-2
TGTGCCAGCAGCTTAGCAACCCACGGAATAGGGGGGTGGTATGGCTACACCTTC
CASSLATHGIGGWYGYTF
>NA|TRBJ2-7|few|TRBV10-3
TGTGCCATCAGTGACGGAACTGGTTCCTACGAGCAGTACTTC
CAISDGTGSYEQYF